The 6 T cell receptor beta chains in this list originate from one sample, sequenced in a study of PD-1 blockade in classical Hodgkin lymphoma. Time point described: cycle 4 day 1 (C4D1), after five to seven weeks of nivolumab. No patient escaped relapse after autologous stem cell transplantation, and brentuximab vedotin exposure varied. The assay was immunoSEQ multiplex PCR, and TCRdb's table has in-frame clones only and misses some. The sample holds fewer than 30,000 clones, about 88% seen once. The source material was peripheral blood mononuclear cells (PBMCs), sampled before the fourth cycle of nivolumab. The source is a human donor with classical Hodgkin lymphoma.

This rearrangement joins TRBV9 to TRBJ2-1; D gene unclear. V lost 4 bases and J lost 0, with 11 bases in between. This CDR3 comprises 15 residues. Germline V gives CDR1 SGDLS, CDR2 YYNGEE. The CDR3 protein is CASSFDISSYNEQFF. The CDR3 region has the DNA TGTGCCAGCAGCTTCGACATCTCCTCCTACAATGAGCAGTTCTTC.

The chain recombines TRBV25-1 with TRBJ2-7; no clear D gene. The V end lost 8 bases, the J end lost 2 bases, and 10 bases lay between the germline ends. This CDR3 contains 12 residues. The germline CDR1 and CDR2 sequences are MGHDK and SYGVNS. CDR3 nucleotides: TGTGCCAGCGGGATAAGGCCCTACGAGCAGTACTTC. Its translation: CASGIRPYEQYF.

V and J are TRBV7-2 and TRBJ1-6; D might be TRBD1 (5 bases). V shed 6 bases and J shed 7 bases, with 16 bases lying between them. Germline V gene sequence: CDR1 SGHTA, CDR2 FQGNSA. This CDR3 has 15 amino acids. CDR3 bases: TGTGCCAGCAGTCCGGCAGGGCAATTCAATTCACCCCTCCACTTT. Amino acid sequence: CASSPAGQFNSPLHF. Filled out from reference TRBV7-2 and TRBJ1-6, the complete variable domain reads GAGVSQSPSNKVTEKGKDVELRCDPISGHTALYWYRQSLGQGLEFLIYFQGNSAPDKSGLPSDRFSAERTGGSVSTLTIQRTQQEDSAVYLCASSPAGQFNSPLHFGNGTRLTVT.

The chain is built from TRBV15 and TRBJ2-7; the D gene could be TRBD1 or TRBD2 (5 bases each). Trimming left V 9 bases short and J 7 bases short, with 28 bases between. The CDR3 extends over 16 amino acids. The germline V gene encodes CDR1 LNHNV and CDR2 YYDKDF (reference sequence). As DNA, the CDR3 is TGTGCCACGAAACCGGGGCCAGACACGTTTGGAAGGGAGCAGTACTTC. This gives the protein CATKPGPDTFGREQYF. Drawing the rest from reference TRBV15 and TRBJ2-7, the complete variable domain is DAMVIQNPRYQVTQFGKPVTLSCSQTLNHNVMYWYQQKSSQAPKLLFHYYDKDFNNEADTPDNFQSRRPNTSFCFLDIRSPGLGDTAMYLCATKPGPDTFGREQYFGPGTRLTVT.

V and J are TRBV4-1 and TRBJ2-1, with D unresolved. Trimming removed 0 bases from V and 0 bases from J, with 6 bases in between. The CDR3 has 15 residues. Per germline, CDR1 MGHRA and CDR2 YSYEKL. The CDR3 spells CASSQDYSSYNEQFF. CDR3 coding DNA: TGCGCCAGCAGCCAAGATTATAGCTCCTACAATGAGCAGTTCTTC.

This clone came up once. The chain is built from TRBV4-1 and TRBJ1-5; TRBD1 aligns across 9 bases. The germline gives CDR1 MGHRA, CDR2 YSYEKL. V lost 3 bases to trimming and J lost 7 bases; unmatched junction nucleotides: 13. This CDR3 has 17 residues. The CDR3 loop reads CASSQDITGGLGQPQHF. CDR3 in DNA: TGCGCCAGCAGCCAGGACATTACAGGGGGCCTAGGGCAGCCCCAGCATTTT.